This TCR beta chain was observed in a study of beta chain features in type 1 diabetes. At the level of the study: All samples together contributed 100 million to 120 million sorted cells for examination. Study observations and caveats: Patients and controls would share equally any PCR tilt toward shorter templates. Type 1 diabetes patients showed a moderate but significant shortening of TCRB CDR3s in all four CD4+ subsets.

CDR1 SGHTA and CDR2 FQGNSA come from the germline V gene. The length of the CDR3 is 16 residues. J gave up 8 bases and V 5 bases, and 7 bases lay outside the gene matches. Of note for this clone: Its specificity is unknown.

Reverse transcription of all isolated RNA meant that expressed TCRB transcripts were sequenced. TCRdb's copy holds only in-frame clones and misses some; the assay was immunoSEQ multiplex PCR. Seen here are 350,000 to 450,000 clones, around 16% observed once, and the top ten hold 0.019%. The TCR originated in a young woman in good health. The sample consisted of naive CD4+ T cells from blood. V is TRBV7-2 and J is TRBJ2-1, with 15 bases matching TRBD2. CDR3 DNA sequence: TGTGCCAGCAGCGGTCGCGGACTAGCGGGAGGGGATGAGCAGTTCTTC. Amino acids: CASSGRGLAGGDEQFF.